Shown below are 26 T cell receptor beta chains from a single sample sequenced in a study of CXCR3-negative and CXCR3-positive naive CD8 T cells. UMI-labeled TRB cDNA libraries were prepared by 5' RACE. Following a re-call of the 5' RACE reads, TCRdb has one entry per CDR3 protein and lacks DNA. The repertoire table contains about 130,000 distinct CDR3 sequences. The sequenced sample was naive CXCR3- CD8+ T cells from blood. The subset: CD45RO-CCR7+CD27+CD95- naive CD8+ T cells lacking CXCR3 (TNR3-). The receptor source for this set is a human donor in good health. Some clones in this sample may be carry-over from other donors' samples.

The rearrangement joins TRBV6-2 or TRBV6-3 to TRBJ2-3; TCRdb lists TRBD2, though no DNA is available to test this call. Germline lookup yields CDR1 MNHEY and CDR2 SVGEGT. The CDR3 is 15 amino acids. CDR3 sequence: CASSYLVGPEDTQYF.

The chain links TRBV5-1 to TRBJ2-1; TCRdb returns TRBD2, unconfirmable since there is no DNA. Germline CDR1 is SGHRS and CDR2 is YFSETQ. CDR3 length: 14 amino acids. CDR3 amino acids: CASSLAAGANEQFF.

This sequence joins TRBV19 and TRBJ2-1; TCRdb calls TRBD2, which cannot be checked without DNA. Per the germline V gene, CDR1 is LNHDA and CDR2 is SQIVND (reference sequence). This CDR3 spans 14 amino acids. CDR3 protein: CASARGSSYNEQFF.

The genes are TRBV4-1 and TRBJ2-2; TCRdb names TRBD1, which stays unverified in the absence of DNA. This CDR3 spans 17 amino acids. The germline gives CDR1 MGHRA, CDR2 YSYEKL. CDR3 sequence: CASSQLRTGGNLGELFF.

This chain links TRBV7-8 with TRBJ2-1; TCRdb selects TRBD1, and the lack of DNA leaves this call unchecked. Germline V CDR1 and CDR2: SGHVS, FQNEAQ. The CDR3 spans 16 residues. The CDR3: CASSFSPGQGFNEQFF.

The chain joins TRBV28 to TRBJ1-1; as DNA is missing, the TRBD1 call by TCRdb cannot be tested. Per the germline V gene, CDR1 is MDHEN and CDR2 is SYDVKM. The CDR3 extends over 15 amino acids. The CDR3 spells CASSFLDSRNTEAFF.

J is TRBJ1-1 and V is TRBV12-3 or TRBV12-4. CDR3 length: 14 residues. CDR3 amino acids: CASWTPTLDTEAFF.

V gene TRBV19 combines with J gene TRBJ2-7. Per the germline V gene, CDR1 is LNHDA and CDR2 is SQIVND (reference sequence). The CDR3 loop spans 11 amino acids. CDR3 region: CASSIQDEQYF.

The chain carries TRBV6-5 and TRBJ2-3. Germline CDR1 reads MNHEY; CDR2 reads SVGAGI. CDR3 size: 11 residues. The CDR3 reads CASSYSNTEYF.

The chain couples TRBV12-3 or TRBV12-4 to TRBJ2-3; the TCRdb D gene call, TRBD2, has no DNA to confirm it. CDR3 length: 17 residues. CDR3 amino acids: CASSFFRAVSNTDTQYF.

This chain's CDR3 is CASSQAKGGSGANVLTF. This rearrangement joins TRBV4-2 to TRBJ2-6; TCRdb indicates TRBD1, and absent DNA this call remains unverified. This CDR3 spans 17 amino acids. CDR1 and CDR2 from the germline V gene are LGHNA and YNFKEQ.

The chain combines TRBV24-1 with TRBJ2-7; no DNA is available, so the TRBD1 call from TCRdb remains unchecked. Germline V CDR1 and CDR2: KGHDR, SFDVKD. The CDR3 loop spans 13 amino acids. The CDR3 sequence: CATSPGSTYEQYF.

V usage is TRBV20-1 and J usage is TRBJ2-3; the D call from TCRdb, TRBD1, cannot be confirmed without DNA. The germline CDR1 and CDR2 sequences are DFQATT and SNEGSKA (reference sequence). This CDR3 region has 16 residues. CDR3 region: CSATNRDTISTDTQYF.

The V call is TRBV7-9, the J call TRBJ2-7. Germline CDR1 and CDR2: SEHNR and FQNEAQ (reference sequence). The CDR3 has 13 residues. CDR3 sequence: CASSLTTHYGQYF.

The rearrangement uses TRBV11-2 and TRBJ2-5; the D call from TCRdb, TRBD2, cannot be confirmed without DNA. CDR1 and CDR2 from the germline V gene are SGHAT and FQNNGV. The CDR3 contains 16 residues. The CDR3: CASSPRTSGGSKTQYF.

This rearrangement joins TRBV6-5 to TRBJ2-7. Germline V gives CDR1 MNHEY, CDR2 SVGAGI. This CDR3 region has 12 residues. CDR3 region: CASSSKTHEQYF.

CDR3: CASSGRTYEQYF. The chain has TRBV5-5 and TRBJ2-7. The CDR3 covers 12 residues. From germline, CDR1 is SGHKS and CDR2 YYEKEE (reference sequence).

The V gene is TRBV20-1, the J gene TRBJ2-7; TCRdb proposes TRBD1, but this gene call is untestable without DNA. Per germline, CDR1 DFQATT and CDR2 SNEGSKA (reference sequence). This CDR3 spans 17 amino acids. The CDR3 sequence: CSARDAGAPRGLGEQYF.

The V gene is TRBV5-1, the J gene TRBJ2-1; TCRdb proposes TRBD1, but this gene call is untestable without DNA. The CDR3 totals 18 residues. From germline, CDR1 is SGHRS and CDR2 YFSETQ. The CDR3 sequence: CASSLGAQRGPSYNEQFF. Filled out from reference TRBV5-1 and TRBJ2-1, the complete variable domain reads KAGVTQTPRYLIKTRGQQVTLSCSPISGHRSVSWYQQTPGQGLQFLFEYFSETQRNKGNFPGRFSGRQFSNSRSEMNVSTLELGDSALYLCASSLGAQRGPSYNEQFFGPGTRLTVL.

This chain joins TRBV19 and TRBJ2-7; TCRdb selects TRBD2, and the lack of DNA leaves this call unchecked. Germline-derived CDR1 and CDR2 are LNHDA and SQIVND (reference sequence). The length of the CDR3 is 15 residues. CDR3 loop: CASSPLAGGLYEQYF.

This chain joins TRBV5-4 and TRBJ2-7; TCRdb indicates TRBD1, and absent DNA this call remains unverified. CDR3 size: 15 residues. Germline V gene data show CDR1 as SGHNT and CDR2 as YYREEE (reference sequence). The CDR3: CASSLRRGTYYEQYF.

V and J are TRBV2 and TRBJ2-1; the TCRdb D gene call, TRBD1, has no DNA to confirm it. The CDR3 has 16 amino acids. From germline, CDR1 is SNHLY and CDR2 FYNNEI. The CDR3: CASSGLVGPGGGEQFF.

J is TRBJ1-2 and V is TRBV6-6; no DNA is available, so the TRBD1 call from TCRdb remains unchecked. The CDR3 covers 16 residues. Per germline, CDR1 MNHNY and CDR2 SVGAGI (reference sequence). The CDR3 sequence: CASSYSGQGASNGYTF.

The chain recombines TRBV12-3 or TRBV12-4 with TRBJ2-4; TCRdb's D call, TRBD1, is unchecked because there is no DNA. This CDR3 region has 15 residues. This chain's CDR3 is CASSSLDRAVDIQYF.

The chain couples TRBV7-8 to TRBJ2-1; the D call of TRBD2 rests on TCRdb alone, since no DNA is present to check it. The germline V gene has CDR1 SGHVS and CDR2 FQNEAQ. The CDR3 runs to 16 residues. The CDR3 loop reads CASSLVWRENNNEQFF.

The V call is TRBV5-5, the J call TRBJ2-5; the D call of TRBD1 rests on TCRdb alone, since no DNA is present to check it. The CDR3 loop spans 15 amino acids. Germline loops: CDR1 SGHKS, CDR2 YYEKEE (reference sequence). Here the CDR3 reads CASSFGAGKHETQYF.